This T cell receptor beta chain was retrieved from a study of beta chain features in type 1 diabetes. CD45RO/CCR7/CD25/CD127/CD95/CD27 staining was used to isolate CD4+ naive, central memory, regulatory and stem cell-like memory cells by sorting. This CDR3 comprises 15 residues. CDR1 is SEHNR, CDR2 FQNEAQ, per germline (reference sequence). After removal of 0 bases from V and 5 bases from J, the junction contained 7 bases not matched to a gene. The authors reverse transcribed all of the isolated RNA, so sequencing captured expressed TCRB transcripts. Sequenced by immunoSEQ multiplex PCR; TCRdb stores in-frame clones only, minus some. In the table there are 150,000 or so clones, around 50% of which are singletons.

This TCR was recovered from a man between 18 and 35 years old in good health. The rearrangement joins TRBV7-9 to TRBJ2-7, with 7 bases matching TRBD2. The sample comprised Tregs from blood. The CDR3 region is CASSLAGGNRDEQYF. The CDR3 DNA sequence: TGTGCCAGCAGCTTAGCGGGAGGGAATCGGGACGAGCAGTACTTC.